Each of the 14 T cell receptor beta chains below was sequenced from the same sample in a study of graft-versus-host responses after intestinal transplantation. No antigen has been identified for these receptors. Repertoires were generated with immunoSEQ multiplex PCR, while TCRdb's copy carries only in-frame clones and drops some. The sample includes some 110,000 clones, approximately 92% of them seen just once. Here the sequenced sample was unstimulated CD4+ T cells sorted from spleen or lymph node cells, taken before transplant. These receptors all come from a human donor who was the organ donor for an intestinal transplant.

CDR3 sequence reads: CASTEPHRGDTQYF. CDR3 nucleotide sequence: TGTGCCAGTACCGAACCACACAGGGGAGATACGCAGTATTTT. J is TRBJ2-3 and V is TRBV19; TRBD1 aligns across 7 bases. CDR3 length: 14 amino acids. Germline V lookup: CDR1 LNHDA, CDR2 SQIVND (reference sequence). V gave up 7 bases and J gave up 5 bases; unmatched junction bases: 9.

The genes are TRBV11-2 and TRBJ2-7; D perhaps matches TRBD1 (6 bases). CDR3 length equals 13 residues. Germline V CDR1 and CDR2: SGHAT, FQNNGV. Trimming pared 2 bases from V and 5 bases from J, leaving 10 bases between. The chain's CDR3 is CASSLNRDNEQYF. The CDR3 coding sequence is TGTGCCAGCAGCTTAAACAGGGACAACGAGCAGTACTTC.

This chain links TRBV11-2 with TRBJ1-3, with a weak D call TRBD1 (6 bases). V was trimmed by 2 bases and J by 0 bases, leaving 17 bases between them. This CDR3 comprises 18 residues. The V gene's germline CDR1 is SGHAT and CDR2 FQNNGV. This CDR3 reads CASSLRTERAFSGNTIYF. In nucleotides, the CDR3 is TGTGCCAGCAGCTTACGGACAGAGAGGGCTTTCTCTGGAAACACCATATATTTT.

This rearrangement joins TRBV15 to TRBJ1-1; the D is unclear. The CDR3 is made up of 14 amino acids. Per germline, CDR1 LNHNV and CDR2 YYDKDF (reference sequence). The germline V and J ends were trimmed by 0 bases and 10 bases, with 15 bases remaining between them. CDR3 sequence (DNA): TGTGCCACCAGCAGAGATAGGGCGATCCCCACAGCTTTCTTT. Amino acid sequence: CATSRDRAIPTAFF.

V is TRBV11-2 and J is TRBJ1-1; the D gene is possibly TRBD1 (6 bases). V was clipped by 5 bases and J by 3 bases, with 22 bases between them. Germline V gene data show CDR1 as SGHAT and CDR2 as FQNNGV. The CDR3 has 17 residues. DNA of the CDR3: TGTGCCAGCAGCGCCCGGAGGGGGAGGGATTTTGACACTGAAGCTTTCTTT. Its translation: CASSARRGRDFDTEAFF.

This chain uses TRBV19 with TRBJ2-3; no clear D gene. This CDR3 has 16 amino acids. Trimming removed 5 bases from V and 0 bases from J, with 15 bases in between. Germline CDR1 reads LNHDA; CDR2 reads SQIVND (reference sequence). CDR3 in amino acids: CASSVLPVPSTDTQYF. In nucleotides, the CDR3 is TGTGCCAGTAGTGTTCTGCCAGTCCCTAGCACAGATACGCAGTATTTT.

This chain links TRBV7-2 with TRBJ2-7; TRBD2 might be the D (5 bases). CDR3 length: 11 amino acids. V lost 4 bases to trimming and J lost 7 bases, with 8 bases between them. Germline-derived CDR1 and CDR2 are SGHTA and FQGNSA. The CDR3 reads CASSSRGEQYF. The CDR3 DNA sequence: TGTGCCAGCAGCTCCCGGGGAGAGCAGTACTTC.

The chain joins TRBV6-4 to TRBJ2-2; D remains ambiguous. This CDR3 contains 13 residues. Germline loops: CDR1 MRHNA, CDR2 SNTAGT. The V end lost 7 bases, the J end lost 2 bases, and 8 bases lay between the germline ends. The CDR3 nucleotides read TGTGCCAGCATGAAAGGAAACACCGGGGAGCTGTTTTTT. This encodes CASMKGNTGELFF.

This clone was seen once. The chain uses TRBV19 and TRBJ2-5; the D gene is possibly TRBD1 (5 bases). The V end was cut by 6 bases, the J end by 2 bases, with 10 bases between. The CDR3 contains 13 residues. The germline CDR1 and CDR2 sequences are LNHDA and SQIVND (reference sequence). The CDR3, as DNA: TGTGCCAGTAGCAAACGACAGCAAGAGACCCAGTACTTC. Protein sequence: CASSKRQQETQYF.

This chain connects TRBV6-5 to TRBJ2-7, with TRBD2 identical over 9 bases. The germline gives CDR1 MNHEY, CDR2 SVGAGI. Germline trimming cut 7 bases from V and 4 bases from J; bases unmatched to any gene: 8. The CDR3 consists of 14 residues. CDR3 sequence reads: CASMWAGGGYEQYF. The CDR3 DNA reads TGTGCCAGCATGTGGGCGGGAGGGGGGTACGAGCAGTACTTC.

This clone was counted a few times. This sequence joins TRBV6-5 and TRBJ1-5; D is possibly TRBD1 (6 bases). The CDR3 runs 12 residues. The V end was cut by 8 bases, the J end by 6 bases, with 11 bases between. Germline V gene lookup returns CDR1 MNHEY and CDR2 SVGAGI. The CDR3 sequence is CASGGLGQPQHF. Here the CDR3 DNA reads TGTGCCAGCGGGGGGCTTGGTCAGCCCCAGCATTTT.

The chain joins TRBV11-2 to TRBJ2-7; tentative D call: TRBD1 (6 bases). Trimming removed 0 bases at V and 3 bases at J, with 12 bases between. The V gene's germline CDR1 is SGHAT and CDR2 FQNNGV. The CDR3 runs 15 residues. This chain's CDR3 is CASSLDQQGIYEQYF. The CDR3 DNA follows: TGTGCCAGCAGCTTAGATCAGCAGGGGATCTACGAGCAGTACTTC.

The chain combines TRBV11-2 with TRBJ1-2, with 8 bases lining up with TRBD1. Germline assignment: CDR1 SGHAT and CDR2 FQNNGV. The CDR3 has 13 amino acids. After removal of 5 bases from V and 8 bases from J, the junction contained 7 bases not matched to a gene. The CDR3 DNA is TGTGCCAGCAGCCCGCAGGGGGCCCGCGGCTACACCTTC. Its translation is CASSPQGARGYTF.

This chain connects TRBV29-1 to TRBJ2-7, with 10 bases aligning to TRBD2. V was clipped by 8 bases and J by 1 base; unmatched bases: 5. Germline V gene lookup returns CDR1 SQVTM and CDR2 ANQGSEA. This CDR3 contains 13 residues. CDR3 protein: CSITSGKSYEQYF. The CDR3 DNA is TGCAGCATTACTAGCGGGAAGTCCTACGAGCAGTACTTC.